The present T cell receptor beta chain was sequenced within a study of cytomegalovirus exposure and HLA in healthy donors. At the level of the study: Genotyping of hundreds of donors showed that 80% to 85% belonged to the Caucasian-associated ancestry cluster. Study findings and constraints: Usually a TCR sequence was rare, but some public TCRs were found in many donors. Productive rates of about 90% or about 30% were seen for most TCR beta V segments in an earlier analysis. In a later analysis, TCR beta V- and J-gene trimming was associated with a missense DCLRE1C variant.

PCR involved 60 Vbeta and 13 Jbeta primers. Method: immunoSEQ multiplex PCR; TCRdb's copy keeps in-frame clones and lacks some. Of 150,000 to 200,000 clones in the sample, roughly 80% were seen once. Per germline, CDR1 LGHNA and CDR2 YSLEER. The CDR3 length is 15 residues. Germline trimming cut 4 bases from V and 8 bases from J; bases unmatched to any gene: 5. As for this clone: Its antigen is unknown.

The rearrangement joins TRBV4-3 to TRBJ2-1; TRBD2 matches 13 bases. The TCR comes from a woman between 18 and 30 years old in good health and CMV-seronegative. Sequenced input: PBMCs. The CDR3 nucleotides are TGCGCCAGCAGCCTCCGGACTAGCGGGAGATATGAGCAGTTCTTC. Protein sequence: CASSLRTSGRYEQFF.